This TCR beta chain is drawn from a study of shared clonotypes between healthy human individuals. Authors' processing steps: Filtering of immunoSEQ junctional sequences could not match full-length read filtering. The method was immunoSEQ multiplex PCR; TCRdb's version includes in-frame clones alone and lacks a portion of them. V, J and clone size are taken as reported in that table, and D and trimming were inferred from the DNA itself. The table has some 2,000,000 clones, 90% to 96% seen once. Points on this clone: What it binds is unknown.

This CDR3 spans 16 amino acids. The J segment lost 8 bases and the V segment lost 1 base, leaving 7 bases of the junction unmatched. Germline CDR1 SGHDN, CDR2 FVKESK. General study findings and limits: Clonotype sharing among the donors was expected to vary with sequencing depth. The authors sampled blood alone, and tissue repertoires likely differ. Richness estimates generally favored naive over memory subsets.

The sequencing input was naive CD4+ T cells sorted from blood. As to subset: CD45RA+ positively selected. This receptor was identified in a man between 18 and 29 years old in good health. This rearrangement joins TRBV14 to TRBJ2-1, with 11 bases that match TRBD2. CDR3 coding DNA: TGTGCCAGCAGCCAAGGGGGTAGCGGGAGGGACCATGAGCAGTTCTTC. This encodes CASSQGGSGRDHEQFF.